These T cell receptor beta chains were read from a single sample in a study of response to subunit inactivated influenza vaccine. TCRdb fed the RT-PCR reads into MiXCR, producing one record per CDR3 protein. The profile shows some 640,000 distinct CDR3 sequences, approximately 15% of them singletons. Sequenced material: PBMCs from blood, taken 14 to 15 days before vaccination. The receptors stem from a man aged 45-65 years who received an inactivated influenza vaccine. Each CDR3 is given with its conserved first and last residue. The order of the fields is CDR3 length, V gene, J gene, clone size, D gene, CDR3 protein, CDR3 DNA. D genes are given only for firm matches. Some rows mark clone size as missing; the rest say once, few, many or name a class of expanded clone.

>16|TRBV7-2|TRBJ2-1|many|.
CASSLGDVIVYNEQFF
TGTGCCAGCAGCTTAGGAGATGTAATAGTCTACAATGAGCAGTTCTTC
>15|TRBV29-1|TRBJ2-1|.|TRBD2
CSVPGGGSSYNEQFF
TGCAGCGTTCCCGGCGGGGGGAGCTCCTACAATGAGCAGTTCTTC
>14|TRBV7-2|TRBJ2-7|.|TRBD2
CASSLRPSGYEQYF
TGTGCCAGCAGCTTAAGGCCTAGCGGCTACGAGCAGTACTTC
>12|TRBV12-3/TRBV12-4|TRBJ2-7|.|.
CASSFDGRLQYF
TGTGCCAGCAGTTTTGACGGGCGGTTGCAGTACTTC
>12|TRBV12-3/TRBV12-4|TRBJ2-1|.|TRBD2
CASSPSGAEQFF
TGTGCCAGCAGTCCGAGCGGGGCGGAGCAGTTCTTC
>15|TRBV4-1|TRBJ2-7|many|.
CASSSFIPGDGEQYF
TGCGCCAGCAGCTCTTTTATTCCAGGGGATGGCGAGCAGTACTTC
>13|TRBV20-1|TRBJ1-6|many|.
CSARTAVNSPLHF
TGCAGTGCCAGGACCGCGGTTAATTCACCCCTCCACTTT
>14|TRBV4-1|TRBJ1-1|few|.
CASSQGTTYTEAFF
TGCGCCAGCAGCCAAGGGACAACCTACACTGAAGCTTTCTTT
>15|TRBV2|TRBJ2-5|.|TRBD2
CASETSGRAPETQYF
TGTGCCAGCGAGACTAGCGGGAGGGCCCCTGAGACCCAGTACTTC
>15|TRBV28|TRBJ2-2|.|TRBD2
CASSLPSGRTGELFF
TGTGCCAGCAGTTTGCCTAGCGGGAGGACCGGGGAGCTGTTTTTT
>16|TRBV7-3|TRBJ2-2|few|.
CASSPLVTGDTGELFF
TGTGCCAGCAGCCCCCTGGTGACAGGCGACACCGGGGAGCTGTTTTTT
>11|TRBV12-3/TRBV12-4|TRBJ2-1|.|.
CASSLNPEQFF
TGTGCCAGCAGTTTGAACCCCGAGCAGTTCTTC
>15|TRBV4-3|TRBJ1-4|few|.
CASSQGSSSYEKLFF
TGCGCCAGCAGCCAAGGGTCCTCATCGTATGAAAAACTGTTTTTT
>15|TRBV9|TRBJ2-7|.|.
CASSVGQSLSYEQYF
TGTGCCAGCAGCGTAGGACAGTCTCTCTCCTACGAGCAGTACTTC
>14|TRBV6-1|TRBJ2-1|once|.
CASSRFSLGNEQFF
TGTGCCAGCAGCCGATTTAGTTTAGGTAATGAGCAGTTCTTC
>15|TRBV6-1|TRBJ1-6|few|TRBD1
CASTRTGGGNSPLHF
TGTGCCAGCACCCGGACAGGGGGCGGGAATTCACCCCTCCACTTT
>16|TRBV7-3|TRBJ2-1|many|.
CASSPNALAGFNEQFF
TGTGCCAGCAGCCCTAATGCACTAGCTGGGTTTAATGAGCAGTTCTTC
>14|TRBV28|TRBJ2-1|few|TRBD1
CASRDRDSTRSQFF
TGTGCCAGCAGGGACAGGGACTCGACCCGGAGCCAGTTCTTC
>16|TRBV4-2|TRBJ2-1|.|TRBD2
CASSPLVGTSGNEQFF
TGTGCCAGCAGCCCTCTGGTCGGGACTAGCGGCAATGAGCAGTTCTTC
>16|TRBV6-2/TRBV6-3|TRBJ2-3|few|TRBD2
CASSYSLAGGVDTQYF
TGTGCCAGCAGTTACTCGCTGGCGGGGGGGGTGGATACGCAGTATTTT
>13|TRBV20-1|TRBJ2-5|many|.
CSARHRSRETQYF
TGCAGTGCTAGACACAGGTCGAGGGAAACCCAGTACTTC
>15|TRBV24-1|TRBJ2-1|.|.
CATSEGGAPYNEQFF
TGTGCCACCAGTGAGGGTGGGGCCCCTTACAATGAGCAGTTCTTC
>14|TRBV10-3|TRBJ2-1|.|.
CAISEIRVYNEQFF
TGTGCCATCAGTGAGATTAGGGTCTACAATGAGCAGTTCTTC
>16|TRBV20-1|TRBJ2-1|few|TRBD2
CSARAGLAGVYNEQFF
TGCAGTGCTAGAGCGGGACTAGCGGGGGTGTACAATGAGCAGTTCTTC
>15|TRBV29-1|TRBJ2-1|many|TRBD1
CSVTDRGLELNEQFF
TGCAGCGTAACAGACAGGGGGCTAGAGTTGAATGAGCAGTTCTTC
>15|TRBV7-9|TRBJ2-7|many|TRBD1
CASSLVLQGVDEQYF
TGTGCCAGCAGCTTAGTCCTGCAGGGGGTAGACGAGCAGTACTTC
>18|TRBV4-2|TRBJ2-7|many|TRBD1
CASSRDLSRTGLPYEQYF
TGTGCCAGCAGCCGAGACCTTAGTAGGACAGGCCTCCCTTACGAGCAGTACTTC
>16|TRBV5-1|TRBJ1-3|.|.
CASSLDPGAPGNTIYF
TGCGCCAGCAGCTTGGATCCGGGGGCCCCAGGAAACACCATATATTTT
>18|TRBV28|TRBJ2-2|.|TRBD2
CASSPAIAGALHTGELFF
TGTGCCAGCAGCCCAGCGATAGCGGGGGCCTTACACACCGGGGAGCTGTTTTTT
>16|TRBV9|TRBJ2-7|few|TRBD1
CASSPSSGTGAYEQYF
TGTGCCAGCAGCCCCAGCTCCGGGACAGGGGCCTACGAGCAGTACTTC
>13|TRBV20-1|TRBJ1-5|many|TRBD1
CSARGTGIQPQHF
TGCAGTGCTAGAGGGACAGGAATACAGCCCCAGCATTTT
>19|TRBV19|TRBJ2-1|.|TRBD2
CASSKDHLGTSRTDSEQFF
TGTGCCAGTAGTAAGGACCATTTGGGGACTAGCCGGACAGATAGTGAGCAGTTCTTC
>16|TRBV3-1|TRBJ2-3|few|TRBD2
CASSKRTGRVTDTQYF
TGTGCCAGCAGCAAACGGACTGGGAGGGTCACAGATACGCAGTATTTT
>13|TRBV28|TRBJ2-7|many|TRBD1
CASRSGQSYEQYF
TGTGCCAGCAGATCGGGACAGTCCTACGAGCAGTACTTC
>14|TRBV21-1|TRBJ2-7|few|.
CASSYTVAFPEQYF
TGTGCCAGCAGCTATACGGTCGCCTTCCCCGAGCAGTACTTC
>15|TRBV5-1|TRBJ2-2|many|.
CASRGLQGGTGELFF
TGCGCCAGCAGGGGACTTCAGGGCGGCACCGGGGAGCTGTTTTTT
>14|TRBV10-3|TRBJ2-7|many|.
CAISPTDSSYEQYF
TGTGCCATCAGCCCGACAGACAGCTCCTACGAGCAGTACTTC
>16|TRBV14|TRBJ2-3|.|TRBD2
CASSRYSGASTDTQYF
TGTGCCAGCAGCCGTTATAGCGGGGCGTCCACAGATACGCAGTATTTT
>16|TRBV11-3|TRBJ2-1|once|.
CASSLGDSISYNEQFF
TGTGCCAGCAGCTTAGGGGACTCCATCTCCTACAATGAGCAGTTCTTC
>14|TRBV30|TRBJ1-2|.|.
CAWSVQAQGYGYTF
TGTGCCTGGAGTGTACAGGCTCAGGGCTATGGCTACACCTTC
>12|TRBV5-5|TRBJ2-7|few|.
CASSSTGFEQYF
TGTGCCAGCAGTTCGACTGGTTTCGAGCAGTACTTC
>19|TRBV7-8|TRBJ2-6|.|TRBD1
CARSLDRTGSLSGANVLTF
TGTGCCAGAAGCTTAGATAGGACAGGGAGCCTTTCTGGGGCCAACGTCCTGACTTTC
>15|TRBV6-2/TRBV6-3|TRBJ2-5|.|TRBD2
CASSQSSSGSMGLDF
TGTGCCAGCAGTCAGAGTAGTAGCGGGTCGATGGGGTTAGACTTC
>14|TRBV15|TRBJ2-1|many|.
CATRVGSSYNEQFF
TGTGCCACCAGGGTTGGGAGCTCCTACAATGAGCAGTTCTTC
>15|TRBV9|TRBJ2-7|.|TRBD2
CASSPRLAGDSEQYF
TGTGCCAGCAGCCCCCGACTAGCGGGAGACTCCGAGCAGTACTTC
>12|TRBV20-1|TRBJ2-7|few|.
CSAPGGAREQYF
TGCAGTGCACCTGGGGGGGCTAGAGAGCAGTACTTC
>16|TRBV9|TRBJ2-2|many|TRBD2
CASSVGAGVGTGELFF
TGTGCCAGCAGCGTCGGGGCGGGAGTTGGCACCGGGGAGCTGTTTTTT
>14|TRBV20-1|TRBJ1-5|few|.
CSAKRGSGFQPQHF
TGCAGTGCAAAACGGGGATCTGGGTTTCAGCCCCAGCATTTT
>15|TRBV5-5|TRBJ2-4|few|.
CASSLSAIAKNIQYF
TGTGCCAGCAGCTTGAGTGCGATAGCCAAAAACATTCAGTACTTC
>15|TRBV20-1|TRBJ1-5|many|.
CSAIDSLYSNQPQHF
TGCAGTGCTATTGACAGTCTTTATAGCAATCAGCCCCAGCATTTT
>15|TRBV6-5|TRBJ2-7|many|.
CASSYGQETGYEQYF
TGTGCCAGCAGTTACGGGCAGGAAACGGGCTACGAGCAGTACTTC